One TCR beta chain is described in this entry. Its antigen remains unidentified. The CDR3 has 19 amino acids. Between the trimmed V and J ends, which lost 0 bases and 0 bases, there was a span of 18 bases. Germline V gene sequence: CDR1 LGHNA, CDR2 YNFKEQ. Method: immunoSEQ multiplex PCR; TCRdb's copy keeps in-frame clones and lacks some. The sample consists of some 68,000 clones, 75% to 85% of them appearing once. The record originates from a study of a mutant IDH1 vaccine in newly diagnosed glioma. Across the study: Standard pretreatment was either radiotherapy, temozolomide, or, for most, radiochemotherapy with temozolomide.

The time point denotes: baseline, week 1 (first vaccination visit). Treatment in this sample: pre-vaccination baseline after standard-of-care therapy. The astrocytomas were IDH1-mutant, ATRX-negative, and WHO grade 3 or 4. Overall study results and limits: Variations in leading peripheral T cell clonotypes appeared to have no connection with pseudoprogression. Most patients, around 94%, showed vaccine-induced immune responses.

This clonotype was sampled from a man aged 45 to 65 with glioma. The sample was PBMCs, taken from a glioma patient treated with radiotherapy, temozolomide or both. This chain joins TRBV4-2 and TRBJ2-1; D not resolved. The CDR3 sequence is CASSQDYRRPTFSYNEQFF. CDR3 nucleotide sequence: TGTGCCAGCAGCCAAGATTACCGGCGACCGACCTTCTCCTACAATGAGCAGTTCTTC.